This T cell receptor beta chain originates from a study of shared clonotypes between healthy human individuals. Naive CD8 cells were CD45RO-negative, positively selected for CCR7, excluding terminally differentiated effector memory CD45RA+ cells. Among the donors, all were Caucasian adults who lived in Nashville, Tennessee. Germline CDR1 reads MNHEY; CDR2 reads SVGAGI. Deletions cut 2 bases from V and 5 bases from J, with 9 bases between. The CDR3 sequence is 14 residues long. TCRdb's copy holds only in-frame clones and misses some; the assay was immunoSEQ multiplex PCR. The sample records under 2,000,000 clones, about 95% being singletons.

The rearrangement uses TRBV6-5 and TRBJ2-2; D not certain. The source of this sequence is a man younger than 35 in good health. Sequences were obtained from naive CD8+ T cells sorted from blood. CDR3 nucleotide sequence: TGTGCCAGCAGTTACACCTTGGGGACCGGGGAGCTGTTTTTT. Amino acids: CASSYTLGTGELFF.